Below, 15 T cell receptor beta chains from the same sample are listed, as sequenced in a study of shared clonotypes between healthy human individuals. Sequenced by immunoSEQ multiplex PCR; TCRdb stores in-frame clones only, minus some. The sample includes over 700,000 clones, 72% of them seen just once. Sequenced: memory CD4+ T cells sorted from blood. Subset: CD45RA-negative fraction. These receptors all come from a woman under 40 in good health.

This clone appeared a few times. The chain recombines TRBV18 with TRBJ2-2; 9 nucleotides align to TRBD1. The CDR3 has 17 amino acids. CDR1 and CDR2 (germline): KGHSH, LQKENI. J gave up 2 bases and V 4 bases, and 8 bases lay outside the gene matches. The chain's CDR3 is CASSRTGDLSNTGELFF. Written as DNA, the CDR3 is TGTGCCAGCTCACGGACAGGGGACCTCTCAAACACCGGGGAGCTGTTTTTT.

The genes are TRBV19 and TRBJ1-5; 12 bases map to TRBD1. The V segment lost 4 bases and the J segment 6 bases; nucleotides outside the gene matches: 4. This CDR3 comprises 15 residues. Germline lookup yields CDR1 LNHDA and CDR2 SQIVND (reference sequence). Here the CDR3 DNA reads TGTGCCAGTAGTACCGGGACAGGGGGCATTCAGCCCCAGCATTTT. Translation gives CASSTGTGGIQPQHF.

The chain employs TRBV5-1 and TRBJ2-7; 7 nucleotides agree with TRBD1. V trimming: 0 bases; J trimming: 6 bases; junction bases outside the gene matches: 6. The CDR3 has 14 residues. The germline CDR1 and CDR2 sequences are SGHRS and YFSETQ. The CDR3 DNA reads TGCGCCAGCAGCTTGGGACAGGGAGTGCCCGAGCAGTACTTC. It is translated as CASSLGQGVPEQYF.

The chain employs TRBV18 and TRBJ1-4; perhaps TRBD1 as D (6 bases). Per the germline V gene, CDR1 is KGHSH and CDR2 is LQKENI. V was cut by 4 bases and J by 2 bases, with 11 bases left in between. This CDR3 contains 15 residues. The CDR3 sequence is CASSLRQDTNEKLFF. CDR3 in DNA: TGTGCCAGCTCACTGAGACAGGATACTAATGAAAAACTGTTTTTT.

This rearrangement joins TRBV7-9 to TRBJ2-7; 10 bases fit TRBD1. Unmatched junction bases numbered 9, after V lost 5 bases and J lost 5 bases. Germline V gene data show CDR1 as SEHNR and CDR2 as FQNEAQ (reference sequence). The CDR3 is 15 residues long. The CDR3 DNA sequence: TGTGCCAGCAGCCCGGGGACAGGGGAAATCCACGAGCAGTACTTC. It translates to CASSPGTGEIHEQYF.

As regards this clone: The germline gene is not matched at one end of the junction; a read error may be the cause. The V and J genes are TRBV4-1 and TRBJ2-2; tentative D call: TRBD2 (7 bases). The V gene's germline CDR1 is MGHRA and CDR2 YSYEKL. This CDR3 is built from 18 residues. The CDR3 bases are TGCGCCAGCAGCAAAGACAGGACAGCGGGGTGGAACACCGGGGAGCTGTTTTTT. Translating gives CASSKDRTAGWNTGELFF.

This chain joins TRBV28 and TRBJ1-3; tentative D call: TRBD1 (6 bases). V was clipped by 3 bases and J by 6 bases, with 9 bases between them. Looked up from germline, CDR1 is MDHEN and CDR2 is SYDVKM. There are 13 residues in the CDR3. DNA of the CDR3: TGTGCCAGCAGTTTTGGGGGGGCAAACACCATATATTTT. The encoded protein is CASSFGGANTIYF.

The J gene is TRBJ2-5, the V gene TRBV5-6, with 10 bases aligning to TRBD2. The germline V gene encodes CDR1 SGHDT and CDR2 YYEEEE. The CDR3 is 17 amino acids. The V and J ends lost 0 bases and 4 bases, in that order; junction bases with no gene match: 9. The CDR3 DNA sequence: TGTGCCAGCAGCTTGGGGCTAGCGGGAGAAGGAGGAGAGACCCAGTACTTC. Its translation is CASSLGLAGEGGETQYF.

The genes are TRBV4-2 and TRBJ2-7; 7 nucleotides align to TRBD1. The V gene's germline CDR1 is LGHNA and CDR2 YNFKEQ. CDR3 length equals 15 residues. The V gene end was trimmed by 1 base and the J gene end by 2 bases; junction bases not matched to a gene: 5. The DNA of the CDR3 is TGTGCCAGCAGCCAAGCTGGACAGGAACCCTACGAGCAGTACTTC. Amino acids: CASSQAGQEPYEQYF.

V and J are TRBV28 and TRBJ2-3, with D possibly TRBD1 on 5 matching bases. Trimming pared 2 bases from V and 6 bases from J, leaving 12 bases between. Germline CDR1 MDHEN, CDR2 SYDVKM. There are 14 residues in the CDR3. CDR3 coding DNA: TGTGCCAGCAGTTTAAACAGGTTTGGGGATACGCAGTATTTT. This encodes CASSLNRFGDTQYF.

The chain is built from TRBV28 and TRBJ1-4; 7 bases are a match to TRBD1. This CDR3 is 12 amino acids long. Germline V CDR1 and CDR2: MDHEN, SYDVKM. J was trimmed by 7 bases and V by 6 bases; bases with no gene match: 2. In DNA form, the CDR3 reads TGTGCCAGCAGGACAGGGCTTGAAAAACTGTTTTTT. Protein product: CASRTGLEKLFF.

The rearrangement links TRBV4-2 to TRBJ2-3, with 11 bases identical to TRBD2. The CDR3 totals 16 residues. With V trimmed by 1 base and J by 7 bases, 7 bases remained unmatched. The V gene's germline CDR1 is LGHNA and CDR2 YNFKEQ. CDR3 sequence reads: CASSQGLAGTGYTQYF. The CDR3 bases are TGTGCCAGCAGCCAAGGACTAGCGGGAACCGGGTATACGCAGTATTTT.

The V gene is TRBV5-8, the J gene TRBJ1-1, with 7 bases identical to TRBD1. Germline loops: CDR1 SGHTS, CDR2 YDEGEE. The CDR3 covers 13 residues. V lost 0 bases to trimming and J lost 5 bases; unmatched junction nucleotides: 1. The CDR3 DNA reads as TGTGCCAGCAGCTTGGGGACAGGTACTGAAGCTTTCTTT. Its translation: CASSLGTGTEAFF.

This sequence joins TRBV7-9 and TRBJ2-3; no clear D gene. CDR3 size: 14 residues. Germline V lookup: CDR1 SEHNR, CDR2 FQNEAQ (reference sequence). V dropped 5 bases and J dropped 4 bases, with 13 bases sitting between them. The DNA of the CDR3 is TGTGCCAGCAGCCACAGCGCCCTCGCAGATACGCAGTATTTT. Its translation: CASSHSALADTQYF.

The chain's CDR3 is CASSIFARGGEQYF. The CDR3, as DNA: TGTGCCAGCAGTATTTTTGCCCGGGGCGGCGAGCAGTACTTC. The rearrangement joins TRBV28 to TRBJ2-7; D may correspond to TRBD1 or TRBD2 (5 bases each). In germline, CDR1 is MDHEN, CDR2 SYDVKM. With 5 bases removed from V and 6 bases from J, the gap between germline ends came to 17 bases. The CDR3 is 14 amino acids.